The 10 T cell receptor beta chains reported below all come from one sample, sequenced in a study of shared clonotypes between healthy human individuals. Libraries were prepared by immunoSEQ multiplex PCR; TCRdb keeps only in-frame clonotypes and omits some of them. The sample holds 980,000 or so clones; approximately 80% are singletons and the top ten take approximately 1.5%. Sequenced: memory CD4+ T cells sorted from blood. Subset indicated: CD45RA-negative fraction. The receptors stem from a man between 18 and 35 years old in good health.

The rearrangement links TRBV5-1 to TRBJ2-3, with 12 bases identical to TRBD2. Trimming removed 4 bases from V and 0 bases from J; junction bases left unmatched: 9. CDR1 SGHRS and CDR2 YFSETQ come from the germline V gene. CDR3 size: 18 residues. The CDR3: CASSPGTSGSPSTDTQYF. The CDR3 coding sequence is TGCGCCAGCAGCCCCGGGACTAGCGGGTCTCCTAGCACAGATACGCAGTATTTT.

The chain carries TRBV28 and TRBJ1-5; tentatively, D is TRBD1 (5 bases). The germline V gene encodes CDR1 MDHEN and CDR2 SYDVKM. The CDR3 contains 15 residues. The germline V and J ends were trimmed by 4 bases and 1 base, with 11 bases remaining between them. The CDR3 nucleotides are TGTGCCAGCAGTTCGGGGGTGTCGAGCAATCAGCCCCAGCATTTT. This gives the protein CASSSGVSSNQPQHF. The variable domain in full, with the rest retrieved from reference TRBV28 and TRBJ1-5, is DVKVTQSSRYLVKRTGEKVFLECVQDMDHENMFWYRQDPGLGLRLIYFSYDVKMKEKGDIPEGYSVSREKKERFSLILESASTNQTSMYLCASSSGVSSNQPQHFGDGTRLSIL.

The gene calls are TRBV7-2 and TRBJ2-5; 7 bases are a match to TRBD1. CDR1 is SGHTA and CDR2 is FQGNSA in the germline V gene. Losses at the gene ends were 1 base for V and 0 bases for J; bases not matched to a gene: 5. The CDR3 is 16 amino acids. In DNA, the CDR3 is TGTGCCAGCAGCTTAGTGGCGACAGGGAACCAAGAGACCCAGTACTTC. Protein sequence: CASSLVATGNQETQYF.

This clone was picked up many times. Written as DNA, the CDR3 is TGTGCCAGCAGCGACCGACAGGGGACTAACTATGGCTACACCTTC. This gives the protein CASSDRQGTNYGYTF. This rearrangement joins TRBV9 to TRBJ1-2; 8 nucleotides match TRBD1. The CDR3 extends over 15 amino acids. V lost 3 bases, J lost 0 bases, and 4 bases stayed unmatched. CDR1 is SGDLS and CDR2 is YYNGEE in the germline V gene.

The table lists this clone with a count of one. This sequence joins TRBV4-1 and TRBJ1-2; D is undetermined. Deletions cut 4 bases from V and 3 bases from J, with 12 bases between. Germline CDR1 and CDR2: MGHRA and YSYEKL. The CDR3 runs 14 residues. The CDR3 region is CASSLGWEDYGYTF. CDR3 nucleotides: TGCGCCAGCAGCCTCGGGTGGGAAGACTATGGCTACACCTTC.

As for this clone: Within the sample, other DNA sequences also encode this same CDR3. The chain employs TRBV28 and TRBJ2-7, with D tentatively TRBD1 (5 bases). V lost 5 bases to trimming and J lost 4 bases, with 6 bases between them. Germline-derived CDR1 and CDR2 are MDHEN and SYDVKM. The CDR3 sequence is 11 residues long. This CDR3 reads CASSDRYEQYF. The CDR3 region has the DNA TGTGCCAGCAGTGACAGATACGAGCAGTACTTC.

The genes are TRBV7-2 and TRBJ1-2; D gene unclear. This CDR3 contains 15 residues. The germline V gene encodes CDR1 SGHTA and CDR2 FQGNSA. The V and J ends lost 5 bases and 0 bases respectively, with 13 bases between them. CDR3 DNA sequence: TGTGCCAGCAGCCCATCAGTGGTGACTAACTATGGCTACACCTTC. This translates into CASSPSVVTNYGYTF.

The chain recombines TRBV5-4 with TRBJ1-2; D not certain. V was shortened by 1 base and J by 8 bases, with 12 bases between the two germline ends. CDR1 is SGHNT and CDR2 is YYREEE in the germline V gene (reference sequence). There are 13 residues in the CDR3. The CDR3 bases are TGTGCCAGCAGCTTGAGGCGAGAGGGAGGCTACACCTTC. Protein sequence: CASSLRREGGYTF.

Points on this clone: A read error is possible here, since a much larger clone lies one base away. The chain combines TRBV9 with TRBJ2-5; 7 bases fit TRBD1. The CDR3 is 14 residues long. Trimming took 4 bases from V and 5 from J; bases not matched to a gene: 8. The germline CDR1 and CDR2 sequences are SGDLS and YYNGEE. CDR3 protein: CASSPDRRRETQYF. The CDR3 bases are TGTGCCAGCAGCCCGGACAGGAGACGGGAGACCCAGTACTTC. Filled out from reference TRBV9 and TRBJ2-5, the complete variable domain reads DSGVTQTPKHLITATGQRVTLRCSPRSGDLSVYWYQQSLDQGLQFLIQYYNGEERAKGNILERFSAQQFPDLHSELNLSSLELGDSALYFCASSPDRRRETQYFGPGTRLLVL.

The chain uses TRBV6-6 and TRBJ2-7; no firm D call. V lost 5 bases to trimming and J lost 1 base, with 18 bases between them. Germline CDR1 is MNHNY and CDR2 is SVGAGI (reference sequence). CDR3 size: 16 residues. The CDR3 DNA sequence: TGTGCCAGCAGTCCCGGTTACCGGGCAGGATCCTACGAGCAGTACTTC. It codes for CASSPGYRAGSYEQYF.